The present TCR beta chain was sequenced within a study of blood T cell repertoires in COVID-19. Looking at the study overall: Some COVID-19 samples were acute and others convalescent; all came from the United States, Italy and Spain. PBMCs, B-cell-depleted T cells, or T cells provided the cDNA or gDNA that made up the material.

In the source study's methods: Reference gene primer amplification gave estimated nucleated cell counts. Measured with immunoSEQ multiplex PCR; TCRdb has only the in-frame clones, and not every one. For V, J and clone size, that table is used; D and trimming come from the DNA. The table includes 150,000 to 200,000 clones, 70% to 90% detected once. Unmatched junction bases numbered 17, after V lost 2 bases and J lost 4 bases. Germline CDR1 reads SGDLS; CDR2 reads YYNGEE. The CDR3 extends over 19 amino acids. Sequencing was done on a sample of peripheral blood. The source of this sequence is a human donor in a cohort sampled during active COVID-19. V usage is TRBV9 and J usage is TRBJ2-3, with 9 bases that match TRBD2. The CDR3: CASSVDAGGPVGSADTQYF. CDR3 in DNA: TGTGCCAGCAGCGTGGATGCGGGAGGGCCGGTTGGTAGCGCAGATACGCAGTATTTT.